The rows below give T cell receptor beta chains drawn from one sample of a study of T cells after yellow fever vaccination. TCRdb called the 5' RACE reads again in MiXCR, with one record for every CDR3 protein. The sample holds 200,000 to 250,000 distinct CDR3 sequences; roughly 3.3% are singletons and the top ten take about 3.3%. The sequencing used CD4+ T cells sorted from PBMCs, collected 10 days after the yellow fever booster vaccination. These receptors originate from a man younger than 35 who received the YFV17D yellow fever vaccine. Each CDR3 is given with its conserved first and last residue. Each record gives: V gene, D gene, J gene, CDR3 length, clone size, CDR3 protein, CDR3 DNA. The D gene is left open where the match is weak. The size field is filled for only some rows; it gives once, few, many or a size class.

>TRBV5-6|.|TRBJ1-2|13|.
CASSLADAYGYTF
TGTGCCAGCAGCTTGGCGGACGCCTATGGCTACACCTTC
>TRBV6-2/TRBV6-3|.|TRBJ1-1|14|many
CASSYYRADTEAFF
TGTGCCAGCAGTTACTACAGGGCCGACACTGAAGCTTTCTTT
>TRBV5-5|TRBD1|TRBJ2-4|16|many
CASSRTGVGAKNIQYF
TGTGCCAGCAGCAGGACAGGGGTTGGAGCCAAAAACATTCAGTACTTC
>TRBV5-1|TRBD1|TRBJ2-3|15|.
CASSGQGANRDTQYF
TGCGCCAGCAGCGGACAGGGGGCTAACAGGGATACGCAGTATTTT
>TRBV10-3|.|TRBJ2-3|15|many
CAISASTGSGDTQYF
TGTGCCATCAGTGCCTCGACGGGGTCCGGAGATACGCAGTATTTT
>TRBV6-2/TRBV6-3|TRBD1|TRBJ2-5|15|many
CASTPGQGNRETQYF
TGTGCCAGCACCCCGGGACAGGGGAATCGTGAGACCCAGTACTTC
>TRBV12-3/TRBV12-4|.|TRBJ2-3|11|many
CASSQGDTQYF
TGTGCCAGCAGTCAAGGGGATACGCAGTATTTT
>TRBV12-3/TRBV12-4|.|TRBJ1-1|13|many
CASSLTRSTEAFF
TGTGCCAGCAGTCTGACACGGAGCACTGAAGCTTTCTTT
>TRBV2|TRBD1|TRBJ1-6|17|few
CASSRQGPMQYNSPLHF
TGTGCCAGCAGTCGACAGGGCCCTATGCAGTATAATTCACCCCTCCACTTT
>TRBV5-1|.|TRBJ2-3|15|.
CASTPGGTVPDTQYF
TGCGCCAGCACCCCAGGGGGGACAGTACCAGATACGCAGTATTTT
>TRBV27|TRBD1|TRBJ2-1|16|many
CASSPRPGQGDAKQFF
TGTGCCAGCAGTCCCCGCCCGGGACAGGGGGACGCGAAGCAGTTCTTC
>TRBV12-3/TRBV12-4|TRBD1|TRBJ2-4|14|.
CASSPGQVLNIQYF
TGTGCCAGCAGCCCGGGACAGGTCCTTAACATTCAGTACTTC
>TRBV5-1|TRBD2|TRBJ2-1|14|many
CASSSGGFYNEQFF
TGCGCCAGCAGCTCGGGGGGTTTCTACAATGAGCAGTTCTTC
>TRBV11-2|.|TRBJ1-2|14|many
CASSLVPGDGGYTF
TGTGCCAGCAGCTTAGTCCCAGGGGATGGTGGCTACACCTTC
>TRBV19|.|TRBJ2-4|12|.
CASSIAKNIQYF
TGTGCCAGCAGCATAGCCAAAAACATTCAGTACTTC
>TRBV5-5|TRBD1|TRBJ2-1|15|.
CASSFRDSSYNEQFF
TGTGCCAGCAGCTTCCGGGACAGCTCCTACAATGAGCAGTTCTTC
>TRBV7-2|.|TRBJ2-5|13|many
CASKVYSEETQYF
TGTGCCAGCAAAGTATATTCGGAAGAGACCCAGTACTTC
>TRBV5-1|.|TRBJ1-1|15|many
CASSLGPAPNTEAFF
TGCGCCAGCAGCTTGGGTCCAGCACCCAACACTGAAGCTTTCTTT
>TRBV15|TRBD2|TRBJ2-5|19|many
CATSTRPSASGIYQETQYF
TGTGCCACCAGCACCCGACCCTCGGCTAGCGGGATATACCAAGAGACCCAGTACTTC
>TRBV11-3|.|TRBJ1-1|14|few
CASSPRDGHPEAFF
TGTGCCAGCAGCCCCCGGGACGGGCATCCTGAAGCTTTCTTT
>TRBV5-6|TRBD1|TRBJ1-2|17|few
CASSPGQGALRNYGYTF
TGTGCCAGCAGCCCTGGACAGGGGGCTCTTCGAAACTATGGCTACACCTTC
>TRBV7-2|.|TRBJ1-1|15|.
CASSPQWGPDTEAFF
TGTGCCAGCAGCCCCCAATGGGGGCCTGACACTGAAGCTTTCTTT
>TRBV5-1|.|TRBJ2-5|13|many
CASSLDTQETQYF
TGCGCCAGCAGCTTGGACACACAAGAGACCCAGTACTTC
>TRBV2|.|TRBJ1-6|13|.
CATTRTAYSPLHF
TGTGCCACCACCCGGACAGCCTATTCACCCCTCCACTTT
>TRBV3-1|.|TRBJ2-5|14|many
CASSQVKGRETQYF
TGTGCCAGCAGCCAAGTCAAGGGGCGGGAGACCCAGTACTTC
>TRBV12-3/TRBV12-4|.|TRBJ2-3|16|many
CASTPKTKRPGDTQYF
TGTGCCAGCACCCCGAAGACTAAACGCCCCGGGGATACGCAGTATTTT
>TRBV10-2|TRBD1|TRBJ1-3|14|many
CASSRGLDGNTIYF
TGCGCCAGCAGCAGGGGGCTGGATGGAAACACCATATATTTT
>TRBV7-2|.|TRBJ2-4|14|many
CASSSRVAKNIQYF
TGTGCCAGCAGCTCACGTGTAGCCAAAAACATTCAGTACTTC
>TRBV7-7|.|TRBJ2-2|14|many
CASSLAQFTGELFF
TGTGCCAGCAGCTTAGCACAGTTCACCGGGGAGCTGTTTTTT
>TRBV7-2|.|TRBJ1-1|13|.
CASSSSAATEAFF
TGTGCCAGCAGCTCATCAGCCGCCACTGAAGCTTTCTTT
>TRBV6-1|TRBD2|TRBJ2-1|15|.
CASKGRGSMYNEQFF
TGTGCCAGCAAGGGGCGGGGGTCAATGTACAATGAGCAGTTCTTC
>TRBV5-1|TRBD2|TRBJ2-3|18|many
CASSWRTSGGSALDTQYF
TGCGCCAGCAGCTGGCGGACTAGCGGGGGGTCAGCGCTGGATACGCAGTATTTT
>TRBV5-5|.|TRBJ2-1|15|many
CASSFRTFPDNEQFF
TGTGCCAGCAGCTTCCGGACTTTTCCTGACAATGAGCAGTTCTTC
>TRBV30|.|TRBJ2-1|13|few
CAWSGAGKGEQFF
TGTGCCTGGAGCGGGGCAGGGAAGGGTGAGCAGTTCTTC
>TRBV6-5|.|TRBJ2-5|16|many
CASRRTSTGLGETQYF
TGTGCCAGCAGGCGAACGTCTACAGGGTTGGGAGAGACCCAGTACTTC
>TRBV6-6|.|TRBJ1-5|14|many
CASSPSDSNQPQHF
TGTGCCAGCAGCCCCAGCGATAGCAATCAGCCCCAGCATTTT
>TRBV4-3|.|TRBJ2-7|15|many
CASSQGPGRHYEQYF
TGCGCCAGCAGCCAAGGACCGGGACGGCACTACGAGCAGTACTTC
>TRBV5-1|TRBD1|TRBJ1-2|15|many
CASSVQGQGWDGYTF
TGCGCCAGCAGCGTGCAGGGACAGGGATGGGATGGCTACACCTTC
>TRBV7-3|.|TRBJ2-3|13|many
CASSFDPGDTQYF
TGTGCCAGCAGCTTCGACCCCGGGGATACGCAGTATTTT
>TRBV5-1|TRBD1|TRBJ2-1|15|many
CASSSGTGAYNEQFF
TGCGCCAGCAGCTCCGGGACAGGGGCCTACAATGAGCAGTTCTTC